This passage covers 14 T cell receptor beta chains from one sample sequenced in a study of blood T cell repertoires in COVID-19. Using immunoSEQ multiplex PCR, the repertoire was profiled, and TCRdb retains in-frame clones only, with some absent. In the table there are around 59,000 clones, more than 60% of which are singletons. Material: peripheral blood. The receptor set was obtained from a woman aged 45-60 years with active or convalescent COVID-19.

This sequence joins TRBV2 and TRBJ1-2; a possible D gene is TRBD1 (5 bases). The CDR3 runs to 12 residues. Germline CDR1 and CDR2: SNHLY and FYNNEI. V was cut by 6 bases and J by 4 bases, with 9 bases left in between. The CDR3 sequence is CASRARGYGYTF. In DNA, the CDR3 is TGTGCCAGCAGAGCTAGGGGCTATGGCTACACCTTC.

This chain connects TRBV19 to TRBJ2-1; a possible D gene is TRBD1 (5 bases). V was trimmed by 4 bases and J by 0 bases, leaving 25 bases between them. CDR1 and CDR2 (germline): LNHDA, SQIVND (reference sequence). The CDR3 spans 20 residues. Here the CDR3 DNA reads TGTGCCAGTAGTACGGCCTTCAGGGCGCGAGCAACGAGCTCCTACAATGAGCAGTTCTTC. Protein sequence: CASSTAFRARATSSYNEQFF.

The genes are TRBV5-1 and TRBJ2-6, with unresolved D. The V end lost 4 bases, the J end lost 4 bases, and 9 bases lay between the germline ends. Germline V gene data show CDR1 as SGHRS and CDR2 as YFSETQ. The CDR3 totals 14 residues. The CDR3 reads CASSAATGANVLTF. In DNA, the CDR3 is TGCGCCAGCAGCGCCGCGACAGGGGCCAACGTCCTGACTTTC.

The V gene is TRBV4-1, the J gene TRBJ1-3; D gene uncertain. V lost 4 bases and J 0 bases, leaving 16 bases between the germline ends. The germline CDR1 and CDR2 sequences are MGHRA and YSYEKL. CDR3 length equals 17 residues. This CDR3 is CASSLGAVSFSGNTIYF. DNA of the CDR3: TGCGCCAGCAGCCTTGGAGCTGTATCCTTCTCTGGAAACACCATATATTTT.

The genes are TRBV19 and TRBJ2-1; 10 positions match TRBD2. This CDR3 comprises 15 residues. J was trimmed by 9 bases and V by 2 bases; bases with no gene match: 7. Germline-derived CDR1 and CDR2 are LNHDA and SQIVND (reference sequence). CDR3 loop: CASSITSGTTIEQFF. The CDR3 bases are TGTGCCAGTAGTATAACTAGCGGGACAACCATTGAGCAGTTCTTC.

The chain combines TRBV2 with TRBJ2-2; tentatively, D is TRBD1 (6 bases). The CDR3 consists of 15 residues. From germline, CDR1 is SNHLY and CDR2 FYNNEI. V shed 6 bases and J shed 1 base, with 12 bases lying between them. DNA of the CDR3: TGTGCCAGCAGCCCGAGGACAGTGAACACCGGGGAGCTGTTTTTT. It yields the protein CASSPRTVNTGELFF.

The gene calls are TRBV18 and TRBJ1-5; 7 bases are a match to TRBD1. The CDR3 has 14 amino acids. J was trimmed by 5 bases and V by 6 bases; bases with no gene match: 7. The germline V gene encodes CDR1 KGHSH and CDR2 LQKENI. DNA for the CDR3: TGTGCCAGCTCGTTCGGAGGGGGCGATCAGCCCCAGCATTTT. This codes for CASSFGGGDQPQHF.

The CDR3 DNA reads TGTGCCAGCTCACCCGGGACAGGGGGCAATGAGCAGTTCTTC. Amino acid sequence: CASSPGTGGNEQFF. The chain uses TRBV18 and TRBJ2-1, with 11 bases matching TRBD1. V gave up 3 bases and J gave up 6 bases; unmatched junction bases: 1. Germline CDR1 and CDR2: KGHSH and LQKENI. This CDR3 contains 14 residues. Filled out from reference TRBV18 and TRBJ2-1, the complete variable domain reads NAGVMQNPRHLVRRRGQEARLRCSPMKGHSHVYWYRQLPEEGLKFMVYLQKENIIDESGMPKERFSAEFPKEGPSILRIQQVVRGDSAAYFCASSPGTGGNEQFFGPGTRLTVL.

This chain links TRBV9 with TRBJ2-2; D remains unclear. The CDR3 extends over 14 amino acids. From germline, CDR1 is SGDLS and CDR2 YYNGEE. V lost 0 bases and J lost 5, with 8 bases in between. The CDR3 sequence: CASSVVPETGELFF. CDR3 nucleotides: TGTGCCAGCAGCGTAGTGCCAGAAACCGGGGAGCTGTTTTTT.

This chain links TRBV5-8 with TRBJ1-5, with D unresolved. Germline V gene lookup returns CDR1 SGHTS and CDR2 YDEGEE. Trimming took 4 bases from V and 0 from J, leaving 20 bases between them. The CDR3 has 18 residues. The CDR3 reads CASSTSQMVLRSNQPQHF. The CDR3 coding sequence is TGTGCCAGCAGCACAAGTCAGATGGTTCTCCGTAGCAATCAGCCCCAGCATTTT.

The chain combines TRBV2 with TRBJ1-1; D gene uncertain. CDR3 length: 14 residues. CDR1 is SNHLY, CDR2 FYNNEI, per germline. Trimming pared 5 bases from V and 5 bases from J, leaving 15 bases between. The CDR3: CASSMNPGQTEAFF. DNA of the CDR3: TGTGCCAGCAGTATGAATCCGGGTCAAACTGAAGCTTTCTTT.

The rearrangement joins TRBV3-1 (or the pseudogene TRBV3-2) to TRBJ1-1; D uncertain. Germline CDR1 and CDR2: LGHDT and YNNKEL (reference sequence). V shed 0 bases and J shed 4 bases, with 15 bases lying between them. The CDR3 is made up of 16 amino acids. The CDR3 region has the DNA TGTGCCAGCAGCCAAGAACGTAGAAGGCCGGGCACTGAAGCTTTCTTT. Protein: CASSQERRRPGTEAFF.

CDR3 nucleotides: TGTGCCAGCAGCTGGGGACAGACCGGCTATGGCTACACCTTC. It codes for CASSWGQTGYGYTF. The gene calls are TRBV5-5 and TRBJ1-2; 7 nucleotides line up with TRBD1. Looked up from germline, CDR1 is SGHKS and CDR2 is YYEKEE (reference sequence). V dropped 3 bases and J dropped 4; count of bases not matched to a gene: 6. The length of the CDR3 is 14 residues.

The rearrangement joins TRBV5-1 to TRBJ2-3; D is uncertain. Trimming took 2 bases from V and 2 from J, leaving 3 bases between them. Germline V gene sequence: CDR1 SGHRS, CDR2 YFSETQ. The CDR3 consists of 12 residues. DNA for the CDR3: TGCGCCAGCAGCTTACACACAGATACGCAGTATTTT. Residues: CASSLHTDTQYF. The whole variable domain, filled in from reference TRBV5-1 and TRBJ2-3, reads KAGVTQTPRYLIKTRGQQVTLSCSPISGHRSVSWYQQTPGQGLQFLFEYFSETQRNKGNFPGRFSGRQFSNSRSEMNVSTLELGDSALYLCASSLHTDTQYFGPGTRLTVL.